This entry features one TCR beta chain sequence. As yet, its antigen is unknown. Profiling relied on immunoSEQ multiplex PCR, and the TCRdb table lists in-frame clones only, not all of them. The top ten hold approximately 1.6% of the sample, which has some 130,000 clones, roughly nine tenths seen once. These data originate in a study of T cell responses to AZD1222 COVID-19 vaccine. Findings of the study overall: Clonal diversity was possibly underestimated, and the donors were mostly white British, with more females.

The CDR3 length is 15 residues. The germline V and J ends were trimmed by 9 bases and 0 bases, with 15 bases remaining between them. Germline assignment: CDR1 LNHDA and CDR2 SQIVND (reference sequence). This clonotype was obtained from an adult in good health. The source was peripheral blood, collected on day 0 of AZD1222 vaccination. The rearrangement uses TRBV19 and TRBJ1-3, with no clear D. The CDR3 spells CASRARESSGNTIYF. CDR3 DNA sequence: TGTGCCAGCCGGGCCCGGGAAAGCTCTGGAAACACCATATATTTT. Using reference TRBV19 and TRBJ1-3 for the parts outside the CDR3, the full variable domain is DGGITQSPKYLFRKEGQNVTLSCEQNLNHDAMYWYRQDPGQGLRLIYYSQIVNDFQKGDIAEGYSVSREKKESFPLTVTSAQKNPTAFYLCASRARESSGNTIYFGEGSWLTVV.